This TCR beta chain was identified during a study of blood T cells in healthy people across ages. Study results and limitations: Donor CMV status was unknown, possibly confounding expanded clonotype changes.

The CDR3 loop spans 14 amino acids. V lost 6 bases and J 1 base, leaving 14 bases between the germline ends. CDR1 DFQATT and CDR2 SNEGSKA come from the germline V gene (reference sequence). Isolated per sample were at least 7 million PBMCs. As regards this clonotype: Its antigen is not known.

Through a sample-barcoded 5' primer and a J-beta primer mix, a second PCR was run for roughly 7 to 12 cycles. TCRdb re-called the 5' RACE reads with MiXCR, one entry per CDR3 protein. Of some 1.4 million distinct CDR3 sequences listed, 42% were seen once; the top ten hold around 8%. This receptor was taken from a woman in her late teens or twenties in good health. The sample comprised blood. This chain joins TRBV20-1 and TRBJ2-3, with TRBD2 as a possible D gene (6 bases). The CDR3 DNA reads TGCAGTGCCCTAGAGGAGGGAGGCACAGATACGCAGTATTTT. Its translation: CSALEEGGTDTQYF.